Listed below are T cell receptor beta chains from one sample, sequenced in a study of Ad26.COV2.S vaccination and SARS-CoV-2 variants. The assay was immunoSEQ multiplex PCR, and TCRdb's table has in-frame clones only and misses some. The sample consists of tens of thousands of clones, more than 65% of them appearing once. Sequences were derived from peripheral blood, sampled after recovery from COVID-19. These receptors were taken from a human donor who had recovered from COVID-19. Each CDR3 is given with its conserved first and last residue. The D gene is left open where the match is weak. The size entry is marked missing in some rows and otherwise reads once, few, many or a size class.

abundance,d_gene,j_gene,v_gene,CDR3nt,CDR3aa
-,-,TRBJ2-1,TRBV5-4,TGTGCCAGCAGCTCAGTCGTCTACAATGAGCAGTTCTTC,CASSSVVYNEQFF
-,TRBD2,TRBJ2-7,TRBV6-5,TGTGCCAGCAGCGATACTAGCGGAGTCTCCTACGAGCAGTACTTC,CASSDTSGVSYEQYF
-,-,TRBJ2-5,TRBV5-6,TGTGCCAGCAGCTTTTGGGGCGGAGGAGGAGGAGAGACCCAGTACTTC,CASSFWGGGGGETQYF
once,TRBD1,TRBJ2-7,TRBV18,TGTGCCAGCTCACCTGGTCGGGACAGGGTAGGCGAGCAGTACTTC,CASSPGRDRVGEQYF
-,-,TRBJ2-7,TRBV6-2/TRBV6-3,TGTGCCAGCAGTTACAGGGTGAACTACGAGCAGTACTTC,CASSYRVNYEQYF
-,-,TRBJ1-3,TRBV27,TGTGCCAGCAGTTCTACAGGGAGCTCTGGAAACACCATATATTTT,CASSSTGSSGNTIYF
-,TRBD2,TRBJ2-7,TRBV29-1,TGCAGCGTTCGACTAGCCGACTTATCCTACGAGCAGTACTTC,CSVRLADLSYEQYF
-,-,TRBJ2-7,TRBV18,TGTGCCAGCTCACCACAACGGTACTACGAGCAGTACTTC,CASSPQRYYEQYF
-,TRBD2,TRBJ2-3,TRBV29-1,TGCAGCGTTGAGCGGCGACTAGCATCAGATACGCAGTATTTT,CSVERRLASDTQYF
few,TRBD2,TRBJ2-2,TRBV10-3,TGTGCCATCAGTGAGCGCCGGGGGACTAGGAACACCGGGGAGCTGTTTTTT,CAISERRGTRNTGELFF
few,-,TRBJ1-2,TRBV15,TGTGCCACCAGCAGCTGGAGAGGGGAGGCTGGCTACACCTTC,CATSSWRGEAGYTF
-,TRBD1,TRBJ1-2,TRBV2,TGTGCCAGCGTGGGACAGGGGGTAGGTGGCTACACCTTC,CASVGQGVGGYTF
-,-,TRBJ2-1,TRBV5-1,TGCGCCAGCAGTGTTACTCCAGGCAATGAGCAGTTCTTC,CASSVTPGNEQFF
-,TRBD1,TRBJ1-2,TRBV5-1,TGCGCCAGCAGCTTGAGCGGCAGGGGGCCCGGCTACACCTTC,CASSLSGRGPGYTF
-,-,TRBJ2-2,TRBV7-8,TGTGCCAGCAGCCAAATTAGGGTCACCGGGGAGCTGTTTTTT,CASSQIRVTGELFF
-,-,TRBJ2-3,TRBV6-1,TGTGCCAGCAGTGAATTCAGGACGTTTACAGATACGCAGTATTTT,CASSEFRTFTDTQYF
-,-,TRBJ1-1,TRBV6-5,TGTGCCAGCAAAGAAGTAACGAACACTGAAGCTTTCTTT,CASKEVTNTEAFF
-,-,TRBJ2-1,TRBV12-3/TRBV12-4,TGTGCCAGCAGTTTACGAGGGATCGATGAGCAGTTCTTC,CASSLRGIDEQFF
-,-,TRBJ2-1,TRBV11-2,TGTGCCAGCAGCTTTTTGAGGGAGCGGTTAAATGAGCAGTTCTTC,CASSFLRERLNEQFF
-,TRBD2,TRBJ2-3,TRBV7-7,TGTGCCAGCAGCTCCGGGACTAGCGGGACAGGTTTGGATACGCAGTATTTT,CASSSGTSGTGLDTQYF
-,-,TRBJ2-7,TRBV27,TGTGCCAGCAGTCAGTACAGGGTACCAACCTACGAGCAGTACTTC,CASSQYRVPTYEQYF
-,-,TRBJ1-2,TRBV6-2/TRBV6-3,TGTGCCAGCAGTTACGAAGGGGACTATGGCTACACCTTC,CASSYEGDYGYTF
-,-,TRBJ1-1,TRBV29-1,TGCAGCGTTGGTCGCACTGAAGCTTTCTTT,CSVGRTEAFF
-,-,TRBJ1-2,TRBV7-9,TGTGCCAGCAGCGGACAGACGACGGATGGCTACACCTTC,CASSGQTTDGYTF
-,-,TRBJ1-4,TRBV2,TGTGCCAGCAACGAAAGGGCAACTAATGAAAAACTGTTTTTT,CASNERATNEKLFF
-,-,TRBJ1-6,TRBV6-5,TGTGCCAGCAGGAGGGACGTTAATTCACCCCTCCACTTT,CASRRDVNSPLHF
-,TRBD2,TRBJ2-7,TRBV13,TGTGCCAGCAGCTTAGAGTCGAGCGGGAGTTATGGCGAGCAGTACTTC,CASSLESSGSYGEQYF
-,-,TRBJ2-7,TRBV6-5,TGTGCCAGCGGCCGGGAGAGGTCCTACGAGCAGTACTTC,CASGRERSYEQYF
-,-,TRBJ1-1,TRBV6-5,TGTGCCAGCGGGGGACGGGGGGCAGAAGCTTTCTTT,CASGGRGAEAFF
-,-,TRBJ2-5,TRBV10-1,TGCGCCAGCAGTGAGTCCGGGCGGTCCCAAGAGACCCAGTACTTC,CASSESGRSQETQYF
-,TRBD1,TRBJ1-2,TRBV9,TGTGCCAGCAGCGCAGGGGGCGTTCGATCTCCATTCTATGGCTACACCTTC,CASSAGGVRSPFYGYTF
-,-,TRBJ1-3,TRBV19,TGTGCCAGTAGCTCAGGGAGCTCTGGAAACACCATATATTTT,CASSSGSSGNTIYF
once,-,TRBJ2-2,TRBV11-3,TGTGCCAGCACCCTGTGGGGCCCGAACACCGGGGAGCTGTTTTTT,CASTLWGPNTGELFF
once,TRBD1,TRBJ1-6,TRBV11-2,TGTGCCAGCAGCTTAGGGGGACAGCGAAATTCACCCCTCCACTTT,CASSLGGQRNSPLHF
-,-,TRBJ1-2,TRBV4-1,TGCGCCAGCAGCCAAGATTCATTAGCAAGCGGGGGCTACACCTTC,CASSQDSLASGGYTF
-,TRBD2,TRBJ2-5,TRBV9,TGTGCCAGCAGCGTAGGGGGACTAGTCGGGCAAGAGACCCAGTACTTC,CASSVGGLVGQETQYF
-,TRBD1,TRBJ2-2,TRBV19,TGTGCCAGTAGTATTACAGGGGGCACCGGGGAGCTGTTTTTT,CASSITGGTGELFF
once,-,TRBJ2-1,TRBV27,TGTGCCAGCAGTTCATGGGGGGACCAGGACAATGAGCAGTTCTTC,CASSSWGDQDNEQFF
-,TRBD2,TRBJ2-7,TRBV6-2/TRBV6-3,TGTGCCAGCAGTTACCTGGCGGGGGCCTACGAGCAGTACTTC,CASSYLAGAYEQYF
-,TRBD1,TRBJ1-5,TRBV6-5,TGTGCCAGCAGCCCAGACAGGGTCCAGCCCCAGCATTTT,CASSPDRVQPQHF
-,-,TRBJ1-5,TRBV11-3,TGTGCCAGCAGCTTAGGGGGCGGTGGCAATCAGCCCCAGCATTTT,CASSLGGGGNQPQHF
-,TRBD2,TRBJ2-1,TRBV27,TGTGCCAGCGACCTGCTAGCGGGAGGGCCCCACAATGAGCAGTTCTTC,CASDLLAGGPHNEQFF
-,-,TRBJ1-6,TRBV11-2,TGTGCCAGCAGCTTAGTTTGGGCTTCACCCCTCCACTTT,CASSLVWASPLHF
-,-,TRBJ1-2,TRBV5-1,TGCGCCAGCAGCCACCCAGGCAGACCCTATGGCTACACCTTC,CASSHPGRPYGYTF
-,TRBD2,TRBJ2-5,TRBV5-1,TGCGCCAGCAGCTTCCCAAAAAATAGGACTAGCGGGAGGGCCGCTGTAATTGCAATACAGACCCAGTACTTC,CASSFPKNRTSGRAAVIAIQTQYF
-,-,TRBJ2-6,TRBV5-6,TGTGCCAGCAGCTCACCTTATCACAGGGAGGCCTCTGGGGCCAACGTCCTGACTTTC,CASSSPYHREASGANVLTF
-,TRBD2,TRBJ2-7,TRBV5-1,TGCGCCAGCAGCCCGGGACTAGCGGGAGGGTCCCTAAACCCGGAGCAGTACTTC,CASSPGLAGGSLNPEQYF
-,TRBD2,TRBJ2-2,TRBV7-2,TGTGCCAGCAGCCGCCTGGGCGGGAGGGCTGGCACCGGGGAGCTGTTTTTT,CASSRLGGRAGTGELFF
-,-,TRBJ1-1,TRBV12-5,TGTGCTAGTGGTTTGGTATTAGGCGGTCAGGGCTTTACTGAAGCTTTCTTT,CASGLVLGGQGFTEAFF
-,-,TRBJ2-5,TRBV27,TGTGCCAGCAGCAGCCGCCGGGGGGAGACCCAGTACTTC,CASSSRRGETQYF
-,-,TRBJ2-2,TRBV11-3,TGTGCCAGCACCCTGGGCGGGGTGAACACCGGGGAGCTGTTTTTT,CASTLGGVNTGELFF
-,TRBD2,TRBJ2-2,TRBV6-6,TGTGCCAGCAGTCGAAAAGCGGGACCGAACACCGGGGAGCTGTTTTTT,CASSRKAGPNTGELFF
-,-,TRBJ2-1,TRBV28,TGTGCCAGCAGTCCCCAGCGTGCGGGGAGCTCCTACAATGAGCAGTTCTTC,CASSPQRAGSSYNEQFF
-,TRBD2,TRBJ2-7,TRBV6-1,TGTGCCAGCAGTGAAGAGGTGGGAGGGCATTACGAGCAGTACTTC,CASSEEVGGHYEQYF
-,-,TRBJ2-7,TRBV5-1,TGCGCCAGCAGCTTTAGGGGGGATTCCTACGAGCAGTACTTC,CASSFRGDSYEQYF